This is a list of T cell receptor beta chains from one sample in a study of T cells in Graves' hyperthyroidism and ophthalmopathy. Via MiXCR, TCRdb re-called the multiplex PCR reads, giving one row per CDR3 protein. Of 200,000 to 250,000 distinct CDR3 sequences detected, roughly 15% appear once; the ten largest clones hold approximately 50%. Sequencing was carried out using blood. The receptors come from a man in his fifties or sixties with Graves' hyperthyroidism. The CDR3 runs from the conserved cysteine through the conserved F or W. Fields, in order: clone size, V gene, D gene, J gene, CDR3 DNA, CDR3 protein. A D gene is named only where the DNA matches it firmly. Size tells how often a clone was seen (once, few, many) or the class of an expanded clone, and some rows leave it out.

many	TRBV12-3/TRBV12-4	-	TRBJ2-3	TGTGCCAGCAGTTTACTCTCGCGGTCCACAGATACGCAGTATTTT	CASSLLSRSTDTQYF
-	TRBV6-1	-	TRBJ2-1	TGTGCCAGCAGTGAAGGAGGGGGAGGGAGGAATGAGCAGTTCTTC	CASSEGGGGRNEQFF
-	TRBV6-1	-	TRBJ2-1	TGTGCCAGCAGTGGTGCTGGCTTAAATGAGCGGTTCTTC	CASSGAGLNERFF
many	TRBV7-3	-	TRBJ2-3	TGTGCCAGCAGCTTAATTGGGGCAGATACGCAGTATTTT	CASSLIGADTQYF
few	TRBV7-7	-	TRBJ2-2	TGTGCTAGCAGCCGAGACATTAACACCGGGGAGCTGTTTTTT	CASSRDINTGELFF
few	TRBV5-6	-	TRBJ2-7	TGTGCCAGCAGCTTGTATCAGGGGAGGCTAGACGAGCAGTACTTC	CASSLYQGRLDEQYF
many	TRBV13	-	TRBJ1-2	TGTGCCAGCAGCTCTGAGGACTATGGCTACACCTTC	CASSSEDYGYTF
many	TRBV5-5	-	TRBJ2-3	TGTGCCAGCAGCCACCGTGGACTGGCCTACACAGATACGCAGTATTTT	CASSHRGLAYTDTQYF
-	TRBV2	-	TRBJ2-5	TGTGCCAGCAGTGACAGGGGAAAGTATCCAGAGACCCAGTACTTC	CASSDRGKYPETQYF
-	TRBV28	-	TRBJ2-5	TGTGCCAGCAGTCGGAGTGAGCTACAAGAGACCCAGTACTTC	CASSRSELQETQYF
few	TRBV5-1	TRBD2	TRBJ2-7	TGCGCCAGCAGCTTACTTGGATTAGCGGGAGGTCAGGACGAGCAGTACTTC	CASSLLGLAGGQDEQYF